A single sample is the source of the 24 T cell receptor beta chains below, sequenced in a study of cytomegalovirus exposure and HLA in healthy donors. Sequencing used immunoSEQ multiplex PCR; TCRdb keeps in-frame clones, though not all of them. Of about 360,000 clones listed, more than 80% were seen once; the top ten hold 0.65% to 0.95%. The sample taken for sequencing was PBMCs. These TCRs come from a woman aged 18-29 years in good health and CMV-seronegative.

The chain couples TRBV5-1 to TRBJ1-1; TRBD1 aligns across 10 bases. After removal of 4 bases from V and 1 base from J, the junction contained 7 bases not matched to a gene. The germline CDR1 and CDR2 sequences are SGHRS and YFSETQ. The CDR3 is 16 amino acids. The CDR3 DNA is TGCGCCAGCAGCCCCGGGACAGGGGTCTGGAACACTGAAGCTTTCTTT. It encodes CASSPGTGVWNTEAFF.

The chain links TRBV28 to TRBJ2-5; D gene uncertain. The V end lost 6 bases, the J end lost 2 bases, and 10 bases lay between the germline ends. Germline lookup yields CDR1 MDHEN and CDR2 SYDVKM. The CDR3 runs to 13 residues. The CDR3 spells CASSHIQQETQYF. The CDR3 coding sequence is TGTGCCAGCAGCCACATACAGCAAGAGACCCAGTACTTC.

The V gene is TRBV28, the J gene TRBJ2-1; no clear D gene. Trimming removed 5 bases from V and 2 bases from J, with 7 bases in between. CDR1 MDHEN and CDR2 SYDVKM come from the germline V gene. This CDR3 has 13 amino acids. The CDR3 protein is CASSPGAYNEQFF. CDR3 DNA: TGTGCCAGCAGTCCCGGAGCCTACAATGAGCAGTTCTTC.

The chain is built from TRBV5-8 and TRBJ1-2; D might be TRBD1 (6 bases). CDR1 and CDR2 from the germline V gene are SGHTS and YDEGEE. V was pared by 2 bases and J by 5 bases, with 16 bases between. This CDR3 has 15 residues. CDR3 sequence reads: CASSFGTRGPYGYTF. The DNA for the CDR3 is TGTGCCAGCAGCTTCGGGACCAGGGGCCCTTATGGCTACACCTTC. Filled out from reference TRBV5-8 and TRBJ1-2, the complete variable domain reads EAGVTQSPTHLIKTRGQQATLRCSPISGHTSVYWYQQALGLGLQFLLWYDEGEERNRGNFPPRFSGRQFPNYSSELNVNALELEDSALYLCASSFGTRGPYGYTFGSGTRLTVV.

The CDR3 reads CASSKEGTSYEQYF. CDR3 in DNA: TGTGCCAGCAGCAAAGAGGGGACTTCCTACGAGCAGTACTTC. The chain uses TRBV7-9 and TRBJ2-7, with D tentatively TRBD2 (6 bases). Per the germline V gene, CDR1 is SEHNR and CDR2 is FQNEAQ (reference sequence). The CDR3 has 14 amino acids. Trimming shortened V by 5 bases and J by 1 base, and 12 bases separated the two germline ends.

In its sample, this clone was seen once. The gene calls are TRBV27 and TRBJ1-5, with TRBD1 identical over 7 bases. The J segment lost 6 bases and the V segment lost 7 bases, leaving 9 bases of the junction unmatched. This CDR3 spans 14 amino acids. Germline V gene lookup returns CDR1 MNHEY and CDR2 SMNVEV (reference sequence). This CDR3 reads CASKPRQGRQPQHF. The CDR3 coding sequence is TGTGCCAGCAAACCGAGACAGGGCCGTCAGCCCCAGCATTTT.

This clone was seen only a few times. J is TRBJ1-4 and V is TRBV30, with D possibly being TRBD1 (5 bases). Germline V CDR1 and CDR2: GTSNPN, SVGIG (reference sequence). The CDR3 consists of 14 residues. The ends were cut back, 0 bases at V and 8 bases at J, with 13 bases in the middle. CDR3 region: CAWSVRQGGEKLFF. CDR3 DNA: TGTGCCTGGAGTGTACGTCAGGGTGGAGAAAAACTGTTTTTT. The whole variable domain, remainder taken from reference TRBV30 and TRBJ1-4, is SQTIHQWPATLVQPVGSPLSLECTVEGTSNPNLYWYRQAAGRGLQLLFYSVGIGQISSEVPQNLSASRPQDRQFILSSKKLLLSDSGFYLCAWSVRQGGEKLFFGSGTQLSVL.

This chain joins TRBV27 and TRBJ2-5; possibly TRBD2 for D (5 bases). The CDR3 runs to 12 residues. V was cut by 6 bases and J by 4 bases, with 9 bases left in between. CDR1 is MNHEY and CDR2 is SMNVEV in the germline V gene (reference sequence). The CDR3 region is CASSQGGETQYF. In DNA, the CDR3 is TGTGCCAGCAGCCAAGGAGGAGAGACCCAGTACTTC.

The chain employs TRBV7-3 and TRBJ2-5; D is uncertain. With 2 bases removed from V and 1 base from J, the gap between germline ends came to 11 bases. Germline V gene data show CDR1 as SGHTA and CDR2 as FQGTGA. This CDR3 has 15 residues. The chain's CDR3 is CASSLYRGTQETQYF. The DNA of the CDR3 is TGTGCCAGCAGCTTATATCGCGGCACCCAAGAGACCCAGTACTTC.

The chain employs TRBV10-1 and TRBJ2-7; D uncertain. V was shortened by 0 bases and J by 1 base, with 13 bases between the two germline ends. CDR1 is WNHNN and CDR2 is SYGVQD in the germline V gene (reference sequence). The CDR3 runs to 16 residues. CDR3 loop: CASSESRAPDSYEQYF. CDR3 sequence (DNA): TGCGCCAGCAGTGAGTCTCGAGCCCCCGATTCCTACGAGCAGTACTTC.

The chain links TRBV19 to TRBJ2-4, with D perhaps matching TRBD1 (5 bases). Germline V CDR1 and CDR2: LNHDA, SQIVND (reference sequence). Between the trimmed V and J ends, which lost 3 bases and 2 bases, there was a span of 17 bases. CDR3 length equals 17 residues. This CDR3 reads CASSMGQGVGSKNIQYF. CDR3 nucleotide sequence: TGTGCCAGTAGTATGGGGCAGGGTGTCGGGTCCAAAAACATTCAGTACTTC.

The chain has TRBV2 and TRBJ2-5; 16 nucleotides line up with TRBD2. The CDR3 is 16 amino acids. The V gene's germline CDR1 is SNHLY and CDR2 FYNNEI. V was pared by 6 bases and J by 5 bases, with 6 bases of the junction left unmatched. CDR3 loop: CASREGLAGGGETQYF. The CDR3 coding sequence is TGTGCCAGCAGGGAGGGACTAGCGGGAGGGGGTGAGACCCAGTACTTC.

V usage is TRBV6-4 and J usage is TRBJ1-2, with D uncertain. CDR1 and CDR2 from the germline V gene are MRHNA and SNTAGT. This CDR3 is built from 13 residues. Trimming cost V 0 bases and J 10 bases, with 12 bases left between them. CDR3 coding DNA: TGTGCCAGCAGTGACTCAGTCGTGGGAGCCTACACCTTC. This sequence encodes CASSDSVVGAYTF.

This clone was seen a few times. The CDR3 is CASSLDDRGYEKLFF. DNA for the CDR3: TGCGCCAGCAGCTTAGATGACAGGGGTTATGAAAAACTGTTTTTT. This chain connects TRBV5-1 to TRBJ1-4; 8 bases fit TRBD1. CDR1 and CDR2 (germline): SGHRS, YFSETQ. V shed 2 bases and J 6 bases; nucleotides not matched to a gene: 6. The CDR3 spans 15 residues.

This rearrangement joins TRBV9 to TRBJ1-1; a possible D gene is TRBD1 (6 bases). Between the trimmed V and J ends, which lost 0 bases and 5 bases, there was a span of 11 bases. This CDR3 spans 14 amino acids. CDR1 and CDR2 from the germline V gene are SGDLS and YYNGEE. Here the CDR3 DNA reads TGTGCCAGCAGCGTAGCGGGGGGGGCAACTGAAGCTTTCTTT. Protein sequence: CASSVAGGATEAFF.

This clone was recorded once. The chain has TRBV6-5 and TRBJ1-2; 8 positions agree with TRBD1. Germline V gives CDR1 MNHEY, CDR2 SVGAGI. V shed 7 bases and J 5 bases; nucleotides not matched to a gene: 6. The CDR3 is 13 amino acids. The CDR3 here is CASTGYRGYGYTF. The CDR3, as DNA: TGTGCCAGCACCGGGTACAGGGGGTATGGCTACACCTTC.

This clone came up once. J is TRBJ1-2 and V is TRBV6-6; TRBD1 matches 7 bases. CDR1 is MNHNY, CDR2 SVGAGI, per germline (reference sequence). This CDR3 region has 15 residues. V was pared by 4 bases and J by 2 bases, with 7 bases of the junction left unmatched. This CDR3 is CASSFSVTGNYGYTF. CDR3 in DNA: TGTGCCAGCAGTTTTAGTGTGACAGGGAACTATGGCTACACCTTC.

The genes are TRBV9 and TRBJ1-2, with a tentative D call TRBD1 (5 bases). Per germline, CDR1 SGDLS and CDR2 YYNGEE. The CDR3 loop spans 15 amino acids. V dropped 3 bases and J dropped 4 bases, with 16 bases sitting between them. CDR3 sequence (DNA): TGTGCCAGCAGCGCACATTGGACACAGAGCTATGGCTACACCTTC. This sequence encodes CASSAHWTQSYGYTF.

CDR3 region: CATAEVGPTDTQYF. The DNA of the CDR3 is TGTGCCACCGCCGAGGTGGGGCCCACAGATACGCAGTATTTT. The genes are TRBV25-1 and TRBJ2-3; a weak D match, TRBD1 (5 bases). CDR3 length: 14 residues. CDR1 MGHDK and CDR2 SYGVNS come from the germline V gene. The V end was cut by 10 bases, the J end by 2 bases, with 16 bases between.

The chain links TRBV7-9 to TRBJ1-5; D is perhaps TRBD1 (5 bases). V dropped 1 base and J dropped 4 bases, with 11 bases sitting between them. Per germline, CDR1 SEHNR and CDR2 FQNEAQ (reference sequence). The CDR3 is made up of 15 amino acids. The CDR3, as DNA: TGTGCCAGCAGCTTAGACTGGGGCCGGAATCAGCCCCAGCATTTT. Amino acid sequence: CASSLDWGRNQPQHF. The whole variable domain, remainder taken from reference TRBV7-9 and TRBJ1-5, is DTGVSQNPRHKITKRGQNVTFRCDPISEHNRLYWYRQTLGQGPEFLTYFQNEAQLEKSRLLSDRFSAERPKGSFSTLEIQRTEQGDSAMYLCASSLDWGRNQPQHFGDGTRLSIL.

The chain has TRBV4-1 and TRBJ1-3, with TRBD1 matching 8 bases. This CDR3 has 16 residues. CDR1 is MGHRA, CDR2 YSYEKL, per germline. Trimming removed 0 bases from V and 4 bases from J; junction bases left unmatched: 5. CDR3 bases: TGCGCCAGCAGCCAAGATCGGCAGGGGGCGGGAAACACCATATATTTT. Amino acid sequence: CASSQDRQGAGNTIYF.

V is TRBV27 and J is TRBJ2-1; 10 bases line up with TRBD1. J was trimmed by 4 bases and V by 6 bases; bases with no gene match: 9. The CDR3 extends over 16 amino acids. Germline CDR1 and CDR2: MNHEY and SMNVEV (reference sequence). As DNA, the CDR3 is TGTGCCAGCAGGTTCGCCGGGACAGGGGCGTACAATGAGCAGTTCTTC. Translating it yields CASRFAGTGAYNEQFF.

V is TRBV6-4 and J is TRBJ1-5; D is uncertain. This CDR3 is 12 amino acids long. Germline V gives CDR1 MRHNA, CDR2 SNTAGT. Trimming shortened V by 11 bases and J by 3 bases, and 11 bases separated the two germline ends. This CDR3 reads CAEEGLNQPQHF. The CDR3 DNA follows: TGTGCCGAGGAGGGCCTCAATCAGCCCCAGCATTTT.

This rearrangement joins TRBV2 to TRBJ1-5, with a possible D match to TRBD1 (6 bases). The CDR3 runs 15 residues. CDR1 and CDR2 from the germline V gene are SNHLY and FYNNEI. With 5 bases removed from V and 6 bases from J, the gap between germline ends came to 17 bases. The CDR3 bases are TGTGCCAGCAGTCCTGGACAGTCCGTGGGTCAGCCCCAGCATTTT. Amino acids: CASSPGQSVGQPQHF.